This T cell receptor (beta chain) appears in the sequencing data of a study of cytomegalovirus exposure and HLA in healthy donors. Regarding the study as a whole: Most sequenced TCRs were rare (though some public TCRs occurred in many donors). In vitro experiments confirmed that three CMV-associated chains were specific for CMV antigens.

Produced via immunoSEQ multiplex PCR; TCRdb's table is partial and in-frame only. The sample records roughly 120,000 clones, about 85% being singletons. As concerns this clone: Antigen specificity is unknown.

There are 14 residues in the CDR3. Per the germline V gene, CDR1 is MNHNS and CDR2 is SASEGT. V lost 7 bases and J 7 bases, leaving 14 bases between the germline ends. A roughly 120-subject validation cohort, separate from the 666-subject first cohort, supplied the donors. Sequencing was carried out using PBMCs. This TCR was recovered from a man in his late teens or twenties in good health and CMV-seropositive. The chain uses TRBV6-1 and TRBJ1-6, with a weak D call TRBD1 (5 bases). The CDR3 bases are TGTGCCAGCACTCAAGACAGTCCCAATTCACCCCTCCACTTT. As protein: CASTQDSPNSPLHF.